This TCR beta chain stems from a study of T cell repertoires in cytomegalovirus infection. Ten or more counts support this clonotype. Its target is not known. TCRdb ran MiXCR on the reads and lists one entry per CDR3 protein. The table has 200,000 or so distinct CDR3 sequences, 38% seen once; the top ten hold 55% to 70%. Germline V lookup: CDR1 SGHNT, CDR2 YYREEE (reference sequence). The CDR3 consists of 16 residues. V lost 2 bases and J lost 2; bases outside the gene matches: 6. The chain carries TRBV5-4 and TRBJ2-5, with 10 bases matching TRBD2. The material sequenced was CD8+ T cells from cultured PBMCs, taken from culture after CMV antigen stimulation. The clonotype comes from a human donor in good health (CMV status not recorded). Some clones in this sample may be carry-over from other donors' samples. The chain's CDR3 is CASSLRAGGRQETQYF. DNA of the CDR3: TGTGCCAGCAGCTTAAGAGCGGGGGGGCGTCAAGAGACCCAGTACTTC.